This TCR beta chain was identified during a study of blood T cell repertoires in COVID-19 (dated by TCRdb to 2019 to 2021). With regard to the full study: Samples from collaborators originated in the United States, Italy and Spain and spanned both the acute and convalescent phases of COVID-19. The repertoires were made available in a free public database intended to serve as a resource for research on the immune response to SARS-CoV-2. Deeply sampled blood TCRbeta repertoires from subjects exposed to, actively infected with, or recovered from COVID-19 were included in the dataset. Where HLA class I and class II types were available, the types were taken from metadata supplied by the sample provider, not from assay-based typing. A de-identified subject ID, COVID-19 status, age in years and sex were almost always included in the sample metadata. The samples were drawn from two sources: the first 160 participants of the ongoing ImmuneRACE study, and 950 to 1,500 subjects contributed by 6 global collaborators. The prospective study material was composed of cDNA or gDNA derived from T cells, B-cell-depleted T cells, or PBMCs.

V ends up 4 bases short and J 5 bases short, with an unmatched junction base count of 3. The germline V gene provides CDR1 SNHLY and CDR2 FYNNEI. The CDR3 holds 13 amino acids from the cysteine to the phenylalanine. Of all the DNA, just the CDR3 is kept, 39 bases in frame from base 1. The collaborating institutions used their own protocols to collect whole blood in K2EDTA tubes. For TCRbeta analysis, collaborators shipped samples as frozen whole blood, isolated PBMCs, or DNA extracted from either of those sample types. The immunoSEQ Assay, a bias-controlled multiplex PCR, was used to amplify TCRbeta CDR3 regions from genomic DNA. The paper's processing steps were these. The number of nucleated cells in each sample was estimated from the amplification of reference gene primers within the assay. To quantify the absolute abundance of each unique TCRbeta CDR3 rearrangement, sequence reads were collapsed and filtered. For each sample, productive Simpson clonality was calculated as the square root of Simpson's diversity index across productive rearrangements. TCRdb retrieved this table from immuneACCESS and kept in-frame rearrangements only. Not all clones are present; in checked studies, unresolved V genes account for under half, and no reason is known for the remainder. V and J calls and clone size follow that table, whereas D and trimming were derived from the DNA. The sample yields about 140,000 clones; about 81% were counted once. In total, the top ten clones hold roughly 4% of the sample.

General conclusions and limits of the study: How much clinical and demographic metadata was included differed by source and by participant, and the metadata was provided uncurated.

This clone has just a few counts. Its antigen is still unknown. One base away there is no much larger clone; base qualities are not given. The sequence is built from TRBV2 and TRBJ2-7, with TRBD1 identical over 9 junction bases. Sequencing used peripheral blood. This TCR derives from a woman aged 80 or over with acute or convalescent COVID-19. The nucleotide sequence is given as TGTGCCAGCAGTGTGGACAGGGGAAACGAGCAGTACTTC. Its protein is CASSVDRGNEQYF.